The present T cell receptor beta chain was sequenced within a study of T cell changes during pregnancy in multiple sclerosis. J lost 7 bases, V lost 6 bases, and 6 bases had no gene match. Germline-derived CDR1 and CDR2 are MNHNS and SASEGT. The CDR3 is 14 amino acids. Sequencing used immunoSEQ multiplex PCR; TCRdb keeps in-frame clones, though not all of them. The table has 58,000 or so clones, around nine tenths seen once. The sequence derives from a female donor with multiple sclerosis, enrolled in a pregnancy study. The J gene is TRBJ2-3, the V gene TRBV6-1; TRBD2 aligns across 11 bases. Sequencing used CD4+ T cells from peripheral blood mononuclear cells, obtained in the third trimester of pregnancy. The CDR3 region has the DNA TGTGCCAGCAGACTAGCGGGAGCGCGGAATACGCAGTATTTT. Translating it yields CASRLAGARNTQYF.